This T cell receptor (beta chain) derives from a study of response to subunit inactivated influenza vaccine. The V gene's germline CDR1 is SGHRS and CDR2 YFSETQ. Trimming took 6 bases from V and 3 from J, leaving 7 bases between them. The CDR3 length is 12 residues. At least ten counts were recorded for this clonotype. TCRdb ran MiXCR on the RT-PCR reads and lists one entry per CDR3 protein. The data hold hundreds of thousands of distinct CDR3 sequences, with 10% to 15% observed a single time. Sequences were derived from PBMCs from blood, sampled roughly 47 days after vaccination. The chain joins TRBV5-1 to TRBJ1-3; D not resolved. The sequence was collected from a man between 45 and 60 years old who received an inactivated influenza vaccine. The CDR3 DNA reads TGCGCCAGCACATCTAATGGAAACACCATATATTTT. Translated, it gives CASTSNGNTIYF.